This T cell receptor beta chain was identified in a study of control samples from healthy donors and cancer patients. The repertoire was sequenced with immunoSEQ multiplex PCR; TCRdb's copy has only in-frame clones and lacks some. The sample lists approximately 97,000 clones, 92% occurring once. The receptor was derived from a young woman in good health. Sequencing was performed on blood.

As DNA, the CDR3 is TGTGCCACCAGCAGCAATACCCAGAGACAAGAGACCCAGTACTTC. This sequence encodes CATSSNTQRQETQYF. The rearrangement joins TRBV15 to TRBJ2-5; D unresolved. Trimming pared 3 bases from V and 2 bases from J, leaving 13 bases between. The CDR3 loop spans 15 amino acids. Germline V gene sequence: CDR1 LNHNV, CDR2 YYDKDF (reference sequence). Using reference TRBV15 and TRBJ2-5 for the parts outside the CDR3, the full variable domain is DAMVIQNPRYQVTQFGKPVTLSCSQTLNHNVMYWYQQKSSQAPKLLFHYYDKDFNNEADTPDNFQSRRPNTSFCFLDIRSPGLGDTAMYLCATSSNTQRQETQYFGPGTRLLVL.